This T cell receptor beta chain was observed in a study of shared clonotypes between healthy human individuals. The CDR3 runs 15 residues. V was cut by 1 base and J by 1 base, with 10 bases left in between. Germline V gene lookup returns CDR1 KGHSH and CDR2 LQKENI. With respect to this clone: Its antigen remains unknown.

TCRdb's copy holds only in-frame clones and misses some; the assay was immunoSEQ multiplex PCR. This table holds about 700,000 clones, about 91% found once. Regarding the study as a whole: Rarefaction revealed incomplete sorted-subset sequencing despite large depth.

CD45RO-negative, CCR7-selected cells formed the naive CD8 fraction, which excluded terminally differentiated effector memory CD45RA+ cells. V and J are TRBV18 and TRBJ1-1, with TRBD1 as a possible D gene (5 bases). The sequence was collected from a man aged 25-40 years in good health. The specimen was naive CD8+ T cells sorted from blood. DNA of the CDR3: TGTGCCAGCTCACCACGCCAGGGAGAGAACACTGAAGCTTTCTTT. It is translated as CASSPRQGENTEAFF.